This T cell receptor (beta chain) appears in the sequencing data of a study of OX40 agonist ivuxolimab in advanced cancers. Study-level findings and limits: Researchers did not determine the expanded peripheral T cells' antigen specificity. On average, CD8+ T cells had more expanded clones than CD4+.

The study sampled blood at baseline, cycle 4 day 1, and cycle 7 day 1. As to this clone: Its antigen remains unidentified.

The assay was immunoSEQ multiplex PCR, and TCRdb's table has in-frame clones only and misses some. Altogether 70,000 to 95,000 clones are present, about 90% being singletons, with the ten largest covering around 0.54%. This material consisted of CD4+ or CD8+ T cells sorted from blood, taken in a trial of the OX40 agonist ivuxolimab. This TCR derives from an adult with an advanced solid tumor such as melanoma, head and neck, liver or kidney cancer.

This CDR3 is CASSLSESSGNTIYF. The CDR3 nucleotides are TGTGCCAGCAGCTTGTCTGAGAGCTCTGGAAACACCATATATTTT. The rearrangement uses TRBV5-5 and TRBJ1-3; no clear D. V lost 1 base and J lost 0, with 8 bases in between. The germline gives CDR1 SGHKS, CDR2 YYEKEE (reference sequence). The CDR3 extends over 15 amino acids.